Here is one T cell receptor (beta chain) with its context. Sequencing was performed with immunoSEQ multiplex PCR; in TCRdb, only in-frame clones are kept and a portion is missing. There are roughly 120,000 clones in the sample; more than 75% occur only once, and 25% to 35% lies in the top ten. This sample is part of a study of blood T cell repertoires in COVID-19. About the research overall: There were acute and convalescent COVID-19 samples, and they came from the United States, Italy and Spain. PBMCs, B-cell-depleted T cells, or T cells provided the cDNA or gDNA that made up the material.

What was sequenced was peripheral blood. The receptor comes from a woman in her 70s with acute or convalescent COVID-19.

CDR3 coding DNA: TGTGCCAGCAGTCCAAGGACAGGGCCTATTGGCTACACCTTC. Protein product: CASSPRTGPIGYTF. The chain links TRBV6-2 or TRBV6-3 to TRBJ1-2, with 8 bases identical to TRBD1. V was pared by 5 bases and J by 7 bases, with 9 bases of the junction left unmatched. The CDR3 consists of 14 residues. The V gene's germline CDR1 is MNHEY and CDR2 SVGEGT.